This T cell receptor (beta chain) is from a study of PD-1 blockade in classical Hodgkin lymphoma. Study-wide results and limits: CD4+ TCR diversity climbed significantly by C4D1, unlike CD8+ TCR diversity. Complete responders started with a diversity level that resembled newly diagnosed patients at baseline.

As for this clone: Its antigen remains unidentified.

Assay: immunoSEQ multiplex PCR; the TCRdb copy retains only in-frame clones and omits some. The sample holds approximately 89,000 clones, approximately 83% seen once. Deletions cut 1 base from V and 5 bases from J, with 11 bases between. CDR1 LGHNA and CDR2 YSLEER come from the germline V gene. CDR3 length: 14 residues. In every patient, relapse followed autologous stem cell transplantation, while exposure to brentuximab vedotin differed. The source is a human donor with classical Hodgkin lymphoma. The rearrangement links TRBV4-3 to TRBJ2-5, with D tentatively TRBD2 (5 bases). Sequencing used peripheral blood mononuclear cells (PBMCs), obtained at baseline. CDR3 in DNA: TGCGCCAGCAGCCAAGTTGCTGGCGGGGAGACCCAGTACTTC. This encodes CASSQVAGGETQYF.